The present TCR beta chain was sequenced within a study of human T cells and chemical hapten exposure. Study-wide results and caveats: Expanded TCRs grouped into significantly more large CDR3 similarity clusters than controls produced. TCRs exceeding a frequency of 1 in 1000 stayed unchanged under DPC sensitization.

V trimming: 6 bases; J trimming: 7 bases; junction bases outside the gene matches: 13. This CDR3 spans 16 amino acids. CDR1 is SGHTA, CDR2 FQGNSA, per germline. In TCRdb, the RACE reads were re-called with MiXCR into one record per CDR3 protein. The sample shows tens of thousands of distinct CDR3 sequences, just under 10% of them seen only once. Comment on this clonotype: The antigen remains undetermined.

Time point denoted: patch test 2, 6 weeks after DPC sensitization. Treatment denoted: therapeutic diphenylcyclopropenone sensitization with weekly scalp DPC. The V call is TRBV7-2, the J call TRBJ2-1, with 9 bases matching TRBD1. The starting material was whole blood, obtained in connection with sensitization to the hapten diphenylcyclopropenone (DPC). The clonotype originates from a woman in her forties or fifties with alopecia areata. Some clones in this sample may be carry-over from other donors' samples. The CDR3 spells CASRTYSGTGFNEQFF. The CDR3, as DNA: TGTGCCAGCAGAACCTACTCCGGGACAGGGTTTAATGAGCAGTTCTTC.